The 21 T cell receptor beta chains below all came from one sample that was sequenced in a study of graft-versus-host responses after intestinal transplantation. These TCRs' antigens remain unknown. Data came from immunoSEQ multiplex PCR; TCRdb stores just in-frame clones and leaves some out. The sample yields approximately 89,000 clones, more than 85% seen once. The source material was unstimulated CD4+ T cells sorted from spleen or lymph node cells, sampled before intestinal transplant. All receptors derive from a human donor who received an intestinal transplant.

The V call is TRBV7-3, the J call TRBJ2-3; 9 positions agree with TRBD2. The CDR3 has 13 amino acids. The ends lost 5 bases at V and 9 bases at J; junction bases unmatched: 6. Germline V gene data show CDR1 as SGHTA and CDR2 as FQGTGA. The CDR3 bases are TGTGCCAGCAGCCGTTCTAGCGGGGAGACGCAGTATTTT. Translation: CASSRSSGETQYF.

This chain links TRBV5-6 with TRBJ2-1, with 9 nucleotides matching TRBD2. Germline CDR1 SGHDT, CDR2 YYEEEE. V dropped 0 bases and J dropped 6; count of bases not matched to a gene: 10. There are 17 residues in the CDR3. For the CDR3, the DNA is TGTGCCAGCAGCTTGGGACTAGCGGTGATGGGGACCAATGAGCAGTTCTTC. Translating gives CASSLGLAVMGTNEQFF.

The gene calls are TRBV10-2 and TRBJ2-1, with TRBD2 identical over 12 bases. Germline values: CDR1 WSHSY, CDR2 SAAADI. The CDR3 covers 17 residues. The V segment lost 5 bases and the J segment 3 bases; nucleotides outside the gene matches: 8. The CDR3 region has the DNA TGCGCCAGCAGTCTTCTAGCGGGAGGGCCTTACTACAATGAGCAGTTCTTC. Residues: CASSLLAGGPYYNEQFF.

This clone has only a few counts. The chain combines TRBV6-1 with TRBJ1-5; D uncertain. The length of the CDR3 is 13 residues. Trimming left V 6 bases short and J 10 bases short, with 16 bases between. CDR1 is MNHNS, CDR2 SASEGT, per germline. CDR3 sequence: CASRAGSGGPQHF. The CDR3 DNA reads as TGTGCCAGCAGGGCGGGGTCGGGTGGACCCCAGCATTTT.

The rearrangement uses TRBV29-1 and TRBJ1-5; D gene ambiguous. Germline-derived CDR1 and CDR2 are SQVTM and ANQGSEA. Trimming removed 6 bases at V and 7 bases at J, with 19 bases between. This CDR3 spans 14 amino acids. As DNA, the CDR3 is TGCAGCGTCGGCGGAGGGCGAGGTGGGCAGCCCCAGCATTTT. It specifies CSVGGGRGGQPQHF.

This chain links TRBV25-1 with TRBJ2-3, with TRBD2 matching 8 bases. CDR1 is MGHDK and CDR2 is SYGVNS in the germline V gene. The CDR3 is 15 residues long. V was pared by 6 bases and J by 0 bases, with 5 bases of the junction left unmatched. This CDR3 is CASSVAGLSTDTQYF. CDR3 in DNA: TGTGCCAGCAGCGTAGCGGGGCTAAGCACAGATACGCAGTATTTT.

About this clone: Other DNA sequences in this specimen translate into the identical CDR3. The chain employs TRBV5-1 and TRBJ1-1, with D perhaps matching TRBD1 (5 bases). The CDR3 extends over 14 amino acids. Per germline, CDR1 SGHRS and CDR2 YFSETQ. Trimming took 4 bases from V and 1 from J, leaving 11 bases between them. DNA of the CDR3: TGCGCCAGCAGCCTCGGGGGGGGGAACACTGAAGCTTTCTTT. Amino acids: CASSLGGGNTEAFF.

This rearrangement joins TRBV6-6 to TRBJ1-5; D might be TRBD1 (5 bases). The CDR3 length is 16 residues. Trimming left V 6 bases short and J 1 base short, with 16 bases between. CDR1 MNHNY and CDR2 SVGAGI come from the germline V gene (reference sequence). In nucleotides, the CDR3 is TGTGCCAGCAGGGAACAGGAAATGTCGAGCAATCAGCCCCAGCATTTT. This translates into CASREQEMSSNQPQHF.

A remark on this clone: A read error may account for a junction end that differs from germline. The chain couples TRBV18 to TRBJ1-1, with 7 bases that match TRBD1. The CDR3 is 14 amino acids. Germline V lookup: CDR1 KGHSH, CDR2 LQKENI. The CDR3 is CASPPRGLNTEAFF. CDR3 nucleotide sequence: TGTGCCAGCCCACCAAGGGGGCTTAACACTGAAGCTTTCTTT.

This clone was seen just once. The CDR3 region has the DNA TGTGCCTGGAGTAGCGGGGCCCTTTGGGAGACCCAGTACTTC. This gives the protein CAWSSGALWETQYF. The chain couples TRBV30 to TRBJ2-5; TRBD2 matches at 7 bases. Germline-derived CDR1 and CDR2 are GTSNPN and SVGIG (reference sequence). V lost 2 bases to trimming and J lost 5 bases; unmatched junction nucleotides: 8. This CDR3 spans 14 amino acids. The full variable domain, rest sourced from reference TRBV30 and TRBJ2-5, is SQTIHQWPATLVQPVGSPLSLECTVEGTSNPNLYWYRQAAGRGLQLLFYSVGIGQISSEVPQNLSASRPQDRQFILSSKKLLLSDSGFYLCAWSSGALWETQYFGPGTRLLVL.

The gene calls are TRBV6-1 and TRBJ2-2; possibly TRBD1 for D (7 bases). Per germline, CDR1 MNHNS and CDR2 SASEGT. V was trimmed by 4 bases and J by 5 bases, leaving 14 bases between them. This CDR3 has 15 amino acids. CDR3 in amino acids: CASSARAGGTGELFF. CDR3 in DNA: TGTGCCAGCAGTGCTCGAGCAGGGGGGACCGGGGAGCTGTTTTTT.

The chain employs TRBV5-5 and TRBJ1-4; weak D call: TRBD1 (6 bases). Germline CDR1 and CDR2: SGHKS and YYEKEE (reference sequence). The V end was cut by 4 bases, the J end by 0 bases, with 13 bases between. CDR3 size: 16 residues. The CDR3, as DNA: TGTGCCAGCAGCCTCGGACAGATTGCAACTAATGAAAAACTGTTTTTT. Its translation is CASSLGQIATNEKLFF.

The CDR3: CASSEAGRRRETQYF. CDR3 nucleotide sequence: TGTGCCAGCAGTGAAGCTGGGAGGAGGCGAGAGACCCAGTACTTC. This sequence joins TRBV6-1 and TRBJ2-5, with D tentatively TRBD2 (6 bases). Trimming left V 0 bases short and J 4 bases short, with 12 bases between. The CDR3 length is 15 residues. Germline CDR1 reads MNHNS; CDR2 reads SASEGT.

V is TRBV14 and J is TRBJ2-1, with a tentative D call TRBD2 (5 bases). CDR3 length: 17 residues. V was shortened by 1 base and J by 3 bases, with 16 bases between the two germline ends. Germline V gives CDR1 SGHDN, CDR2 FVKESK. The DNA for the CDR3 is TGTGCCAGCAGCCAAGTTGGCGGACTTCTCCACTACAATGAGCAGTTCTTC. Translating it yields CASSQVGGLLHYNEQFF.

The chain combines TRBV4-3 with TRBJ2-5; D might be TRBD2 (5 bases). The CDR3 covers 15 residues. Germline-derived CDR1 and CDR2 are LGHNA and YSLEER. V lost 0 bases and J 4 bases, leaving 12 bases between the germline ends. The CDR3 sequence is CASSQDVRGSETQYF. CDR3 sequence (DNA): TGCGCCAGCAGCCAAGATGTTCGGGGTTCAGAGACCCAGTACTTC.

This sequence joins TRBV5-1 and TRBJ1-1; 7 bases line up with TRBD1. The CDR3 totals 14 residues. Germline loops: CDR1 SGHRS, CDR2 YFSETQ. V was clipped by 0 bases and J by 7 bases; unmatched bases: 6. CDR3 sequence: CASSLGQGSGEAFF. The CDR3 DNA follows: TGCGCCAGCAGCTTGGGACAGGGATCAGGTGAAGCTTTCTTT. Full variable domain (missing parts from reference TRBV5-1 and TRBJ1-1): KAGVTQTPRYLIKTRGQQVTLSCSPISGHRSVSWYQQTPGQGLQFLFEYFSETQRNKGNFPGRFSGRQFSNSRSEMNVSTLELGDSALYLCASSLGQGSGEAFFGQGTRLTVV.

A remark on this clone: The sample holds other DNA sequences that translate to the same CDR3. The chain joins TRBV30 to TRBJ2-5, with D uncertain. V was cut by 1 base and J by 5 bases, with 20 bases left in between. The germline V gene encodes CDR1 GTSNPN and CDR2 SVGIG (reference sequence). This CDR3 spans 16 amino acids. CDR3: CAWSDHPRLVPETQYF. In nucleotides, the CDR3 is TGTGCCTGGAGTGATCACCCAAGGCTAGTTCCGGAGACCCAGTACTTC.

This chain joins TRBV30 and TRBJ2-5, with D hard to call. Germline-derived CDR1 and CDR2 are GTSNPN and SVGIG (reference sequence). CDR3 length: 11 amino acids. Trimming pared 1 base from V and 4 bases from J, leaving 4 bases between. The CDR3 loop is CAWSAGETQYF. The CDR3 region has the DNA TGTGCCTGGAGTGCGGGAGAGACCCAGTACTTC.

The CDR3 protein is CASSGMRSGGYTF. In DNA form, the CDR3 reads TGTGCCAGCAGTGGCATGCGTTCGGGTGGCTACACCTTC. The chain is built from TRBV27 and TRBJ1-2, with D unresolved. V was clipped by 5 bases and J by 7 bases, with 14 bases between them. CDR1 is MNHEY, CDR2 SMNVEV, per germline (reference sequence). The CDR3 covers 13 residues.

The chain employs TRBV6-5 and TRBJ2-7, with 12 nucleotides matching TRBD2. From germline, CDR1 is MNHEY and CDR2 SVGAGI. The CDR3 runs to 14 residues. J lost 3 bases, V lost 6 bases, and 3 bases had no gene match. The CDR3 DNA is TGTGCCAGCAGCACGGGACTAGCGGGCTACGAGCAGTACTTC. Translating it yields CASSTGLAGYEQYF.

The chain carries TRBV4-2 and TRBJ2-7; TRBD2 agrees at 10 bases. Trimming removed 4 bases from V and 6 bases from J; junction bases left unmatched: 12. CDR1 and CDR2 from the germline V gene are LGHNA and YNFKEQ. The CDR3 spans 16 residues. The CDR3 loop reads CASSRSELAGVVEQYF. CDR3 nucleotides: TGTGCCAGCAGCCGCTCCGAGCTAGCGGGAGTTGTCGAGCAGTACTTC.